Listed here are 27 T cell receptor beta chains from one sample, sequenced in a study of blood T cell repertoires in COVID-19. Repertoires were generated with immunoSEQ multiplex PCR, while TCRdb's copy carries only in-frame clones and drops some. The sample has roughly 300,000 clones; approximately 90% are singletons. The sequencing input was peripheral blood. Receptor source: a woman in her 30s with COVID-19, enrolled during active disease.

The J gene is TRBJ1-2, the V gene TRBV18; the D gene is possibly TRBD1 (5 bases). The V gene lost 0 bases and the J gene lost 2 bases, with 13 bases spanning the gap. CDR1 is KGHSH and CDR2 is LQKENI in the germline V gene. This CDR3 spans 16 amino acids. The CDR3 DNA follows: TGTGCCAGCTCACCACCGGTTGGGGCCTTGAACTATGGCTACACCTTC. It specifies CASSPPVGALNYGYTF.

The genes are TRBV5-6 and TRBJ1-1, with a possible D match to TRBD1 (5 bases). V dropped 0 bases and J dropped 1 base, with 10 bases sitting between them. The CDR3 sequence is 15 residues long. Germline V gives CDR1 SGHDT, CDR2 YYEEEE. This chain's CDR3 is CASSLVDRKNTEAFF. The CDR3, as DNA: TGTGCCAGCAGCTTGGTTGACAGAAAGAACACTGAAGCTTTCTTT.

CDR3 amino acids: CASSSHREVLNTEAFF. CDR3 in DNA: TGTGCCAGCAGCTCCCACAGGGAAGTGTTGAACACTGAAGCTTTCTTT. The rearrangement uses TRBV9 and TRBJ1-1; possibly TRBD1 for D (6 bases). Germline V lookup: CDR1 SGDLS, CDR2 YYNGEE. V was clipped by 4 bases and J by 0 bases, with 16 bases between them. The CDR3 is made up of 16 amino acids.

The CDR3 sequence is CASSEPIDRVNEQFF. The CDR3 bases are TGTGCCAGCAGTGAACCAATCGACAGGGTAAATGAGCAGTTCTTC. The rearrangement links TRBV6-1 to TRBJ2-1; TRBD1 aligns across 7 bases. CDR1 is MNHNS, CDR2 SASEGT, per germline. V was clipped by 2 bases and J by 7 bases; unmatched bases: 8. The CDR3 has 15 residues.

This chain connects TRBV29-1 to TRBJ1-2; tentatively, D is TRBD1 (6 bases). The CDR3 has 13 residues. The germline gives CDR1 SQVTM, CDR2 ANQGSEA. V lost 4 bases to trimming and J lost 2 bases, with 11 bases between them. CDR3 region: CSVVDSKNYGYTF. CDR3 DNA sequence: TGCAGCGTTGTGGACAGCAAAAACTATGGCTACACCTTC. The whole variable domain, remainder taken from reference TRBV29-1 and TRBJ1-2, is SAVISQKPSRDICQRGTSLTIQCQVDSQVTMMFWYRQQPGQSLTLIATANQGSEATYESGFVIDKFPISRPNLTFSTLTVSNMSPEDSSIYLCSVVDSKNYGYTFGSGTRLTVV.

In this sample, this clone turned up once. The chain is built from TRBV5-1 and TRBJ1-1; D not resolved. The V and J ends lost 5 bases and 4 bases respectively, with 6 bases between them. This CDR3 is 11 amino acids long. Germline V gene lookup returns CDR1 SGHRS and CDR2 YFSETQ. For the CDR3, the DNA is TGCGCCAGCAGAGAGGGCACTGAAGCTTTCTTT. This translates into CASREGTEAFF.

This rearrangement joins TRBV3-1 (or the pseudogene TRBV3-2) to TRBJ1-2; 8 nucleotides align to TRBD1. Trimming took 4 bases from V and 8 from J; bases not matched to a gene: 6. CDR3 length equals 13 residues. Germline V gene sequence: CDR1 LGHDT, CDR2 YNNKEL (reference sequence). The CDR3 region has the DNA TGTGCCAGCAGCCCGACAGGGGCGGAGGGCTACACCTTC. Its protein is CASSPTGAEGYTF.

The chain couples TRBV5-6 to TRBJ2-1, with D unresolved. Between the trimmed V and J ends, which lost 2 bases and 9 bases, there was a span of 6 bases. CDR1 is SGHDT and CDR2 is YYEEEE in the germline V gene. The CDR3 covers 11 residues. The CDR3 reads CASSFESEQFF. The CDR3 DNA reads TGTGCCAGCAGCTTTGAGTCTGAGCAGTTCTTC. The full variable domain, in which reference TRBV5-6 and TRBJ2-1 provide the parts outside the CDR3, is DAGVTQSPTHLIKTRGQQVTLRCSPKSGHDTVSWYQQALGQGPQFIFQYYEEEERQRGNFPDRFSGHQFPNYSSELNVNALLLGDSALYLCASSFESEQFFGPGTRLTVL.

The chain uses TRBV9 and TRBJ1-3; possibly TRBD1 for D (6 bases). The germline V gene encodes CDR1 SGDLS and CDR2 YYNGEE. V was clipped by 4 bases and J by 0 bases, with 17 bases between them. This CDR3 comprises 17 residues. The CDR3 DNA reads as TGTGCCAGCAGCCGTTCTCGACAGGAAGGCTCTGGAAACACCATATATTTT. Translating gives CASSRSRQEGSGNTIYF.

This rearrangement joins TRBV6-5 to TRBJ1-6; TRBD1 is a possible D gene (5 bases). CDR3 length equals 15 residues. Trimming took 11 bases from V and 0 from J, leaving 14 bases between them. The germline gives CDR1 MNHEY, CDR2 SVGAGI. CDR3 nucleotide sequence: TGTGCCGCTAGACAGTCGGTCTCCTATAATTCACCCCTCCACTTT. Its translation is CAARQSVSYNSPLHF.

V is TRBV10-3 and J is TRBJ2-7; possible D gene TRBD1, 5 bases. Germline CDR1 is ENHRY and CDR2 is SYGVKD. This CDR3 has 14 amino acids. Trimming left V 1 base short and J 0 bases short, with 7 bases between. CDR3 in amino acids: CAISELTVSYEQYF. As DNA, the CDR3 is TGTGCCATCAGTGAGTTGACAGTCTCCTACGAGCAGTACTTC.

The J gene is TRBJ1-3, the V gene TRBV6-5; D not resolved. The V end was cut by 4 bases, the J end by 0 bases, with 10 bases between. This CDR3 spans 15 amino acids. Germline lookup yields CDR1 MNHEY and CDR2 SVGAGI. The CDR3 spells CASSSAVVSGNTIYF. Here the CDR3 DNA reads TGTGCCAGCAGTTCAGCGGTGGTCTCTGGAAACACCATATATTTT.

This chain connects TRBV27 to TRBJ2-5; a possible D gene is TRBD2 (5 bases). V was pared by 2 bases and J by 2 bases, with 12 bases between. The CDR3 runs 15 residues. Germline-derived CDR1 and CDR2 are MNHEY and SMNVEV (reference sequence). CDR3 sequence: CASSLTPGWQETQYF. The CDR3 DNA reads as TGTGCCAGCAGTTTAACCCCGGGGTGGCAAGAGACCCAGTACTTC.

The chain employs TRBV2 and TRBJ2-7; TRBD1 might be the D (7 bases). Trimming took 10 bases from V and 3 from J, leaving 13 bases between them. Germline V gives CDR1 SNHLY, CDR2 FYNNEI. This CDR3 is 12 amino acids long. CDR3: CATGDSVYEQYF. CDR3 sequence (DNA): TGTGCCACGGGGGACAGCGTCTACGAGCAGTACTTC.

The chain carries TRBV7-3 and TRBJ2-3; 10 nucleotides match TRBD1. The CDR3 extends over 15 amino acids. V shed 5 bases and J 3 bases; nucleotides not matched to a gene: 5. The germline gives CDR1 SGHTA, CDR2 FQGTGA. CDR3 bases: TGTGCCAGCAGCGTGACAGGGGGCGGTACAGATACGCAGTATTTT. The encoded protein is CASSVTGGGTDTQYF. Based on the CDR3 plus reference TRBV7-3 and TRBJ2-3, the full variable domain is GAGVSQTPSNKVTEKGKYVELRCDPISGHTALYWYRQSLGQGPEFLIYFQGTGAADDSGLPNDRFFAVRPEGSVSTLKIQRTERGDSAVYLCASSVTGGGTDTQYFGPGTRLTVL.

The chain combines TRBV7-8 with TRBJ2-5; 7 bases line up with TRBD1. Germline V gives CDR1 SGHVS, CDR2 FQNEAQ. Germline trimming cut 5 bases from V and 5 bases from J; bases unmatched to any gene: 20. The CDR3 contains 18 residues. CDR3 amino acids: CASSKSEGAWTPGETQYF. As DNA, the CDR3 is TGTGCCAGCAGCAAAAGTGAGGGGGCTTGGACTCCCGGGGAGACCCAGTACTTC.

This sequence joins TRBV5-4 and TRBJ2-1, with TRBD2 identical over 7 bases. The CDR3 is made up of 15 amino acids. Germline-derived CDR1 and CDR2 are SGHNT and YYREEE (reference sequence). V shed 4 bases, J shed 6 bases, and the junction held 10 bases outside the gene matches. The CDR3 nucleotides read TGTGCCAGCAGCCTTTATGTAGGGACTATCAATGAGCAGTTCTTC. This codes for CASSLYVGTINEQFF. The full variable domain, in which reference TRBV5-4 and TRBJ2-1 provide the parts outside the CDR3, is ETGVTQSPTHLIKTRGQQVTLRCSSQSGHNTVSWYQQALGQGPQFIFQYYREEENGRGNFPPRFSGLQFPNYSSELNVNALELDDSALYLCASSLYVGTINEQFFGPGTRLTVL.

The V and J genes are TRBV19 and TRBJ2-1, with D possibly TRBD1 on 5 matching bases. Trimming took off 0 bases at V and 0 bases at J, with 9 bases between the two ends. Per germline, CDR1 LNHDA and CDR2 SQIVND (reference sequence). This CDR3 is 16 amino acids long. CDR3 in amino acids: CASSIDQGYSYNEQFF. CDR3 bases: TGTGCCAGTAGTATAGATCAGGGTTACTCCTACAATGAGCAGTTCTTC. Complete variable domain (other parts from reference TRBV19 and TRBJ2-1): DGGITQSPKYLFRKEGQNVTLSCEQNLNHDAMYWYRQDPGQGLRLIYYSQIVNDFQKGDIAEGYSVSREKKESFPLTVTSAQKNPTAFYLCASSIDQGYSYNEQFFGPGTRLTVL.

The chain recombines TRBV4-2 with TRBJ1-2, with TRBD1 matching 7 bases. The CDR3 has 16 amino acids. With V trimmed by 0 bases and J by 4 bases, 8 bases remained unmatched. Germline V gene data show CDR1 as LGHNA and CDR2 as YNFKEQ. CDR3 DNA: TGTGCCAGCAGCCAAGATTGGACAGGTGACATCTATGGCTACACCTTC. This translates into CASSQDWTGDIYGYTF.

V and J are TRBV6-5 and TRBJ1-1; D not certain. V gave up 8 bases and J gave up 5 bases, with 18 bases separating them. CDR3 length equals 14 residues. Germline V gives CDR1 MNHEY, CDR2 SVGAGI. CDR3: CASFLRRGGTEAFF. CDR3 coding DNA: TGTGCCAGCTTTCTCCGGCGGGGAGGGACTGAAGCTTTCTTT.

This rearrangement joins TRBV3-1 (or the pseudogene TRBV3-2) to TRBJ1-3; D perhaps matches TRBD1 (5 bases). Germline V gene data show CDR1 as LGHDT and CDR2 as YNNKEL (reference sequence). CDR3 length: 15 amino acids. V shed 4 bases and J shed 0 bases, with 10 bases lying between them. The CDR3 here is CASSPGLYSGNTIYF. CDR3 DNA: TGTGCCAGCAGCCCGGGACTGTACTCTGGAAACACCATATATTTT.

The V gene is TRBV7-2, the J gene TRBJ2-1, with D possibly being TRBD2 (6 bases). Trimming took 6 bases from V and 3 from J, leaving 21 bases between them. The CDR3 has 17 amino acids. Germline V CDR1 and CDR2: SGHTA, FQGNSA. In nucleotides, the CDR3 is TGTGCCAGCAGTCCAAGAACGGGACTCAACTACTACAATGAGCAGTTCTTC. Translated, it gives CASSPRTGLNYYNEQFF.

This chain uses TRBV18 with TRBJ1-4, with a tentative D call TRBD1 (5 bases). CDR1 is KGHSH, CDR2 LQKENI, per germline. The CDR3 length is 15 residues. The V end lost 0 bases, the J end lost 0 bases, and 5 bases lay between the germline ends. CDR3 loop: CASSPPTATNEKLFF. CDR3 coding DNA: TGTGCCAGCTCACCACCGACAGCAACTAATGAAAAACTGTTTTTT.

The rearrangement uses TRBV7-9 and TRBJ2-5; 14 bases are shared with TRBD2. The CDR3 covers 19 residues. Germline CDR1 is SEHNR and CDR2 is FQNEAQ (reference sequence). The ends lost 2 bases at V and 5 bases at J; junction bases unmatched: 13. CDR3 residues: CASSLPRLAGGRIDETQYF. CDR3 bases: TGTGCCAGCAGCTTACCCCGACTAGCGGGAGGGAGGATAGACGAGACCCAGTACTTC.

V usage is TRBV6-1 and J usage is TRBJ2-3, with a tentative D call TRBD2 (6 bases). Germline V gives CDR1 MNHNS, CDR2 SASEGT. V was shortened by 4 bases and J by 3 bases, with 17 bases between the two germline ends. The CDR3 runs 16 residues. CDR3 residues: CASSVVSGDGTDTQYF. CDR3 DNA: TGTGCCAGCAGTGTTGTTAGCGGAGACGGGACAGATACGCAGTATTTT.

This rearrangement joins TRBV27 to TRBJ1-2, with 11 bases matching TRBD1. The V gene's germline CDR1 is MNHEY and CDR2 SMNVEV (reference sequence). The CDR3 length is 16 residues. After removal of 1 base from V and 6 bases from J, the junction contained 7 bases not matched to a gene. The CDR3 region has the DNA TGTGCCAGCAGTTTATGGGACAGGGGGGCACCTGATGGCTACACCTTC. Its protein product is CASSLWDRGAPDGYTF.

The rearrangement uses TRBV4-1 and TRBJ1-2, with a weak D call TRBD1 (5 bases). V was cut by 0 bases and J by 8 bases, with 13 bases left in between. Germline values: CDR1 MGHRA, CDR2 YSYEKL. The CDR3 is 14 residues long. CDR3: CASSQDQGRNGYTF. CDR3 nucleotides: TGCGCCAGCAGCCAAGATCAGGGCCGGAACGGCTACACCTTC.